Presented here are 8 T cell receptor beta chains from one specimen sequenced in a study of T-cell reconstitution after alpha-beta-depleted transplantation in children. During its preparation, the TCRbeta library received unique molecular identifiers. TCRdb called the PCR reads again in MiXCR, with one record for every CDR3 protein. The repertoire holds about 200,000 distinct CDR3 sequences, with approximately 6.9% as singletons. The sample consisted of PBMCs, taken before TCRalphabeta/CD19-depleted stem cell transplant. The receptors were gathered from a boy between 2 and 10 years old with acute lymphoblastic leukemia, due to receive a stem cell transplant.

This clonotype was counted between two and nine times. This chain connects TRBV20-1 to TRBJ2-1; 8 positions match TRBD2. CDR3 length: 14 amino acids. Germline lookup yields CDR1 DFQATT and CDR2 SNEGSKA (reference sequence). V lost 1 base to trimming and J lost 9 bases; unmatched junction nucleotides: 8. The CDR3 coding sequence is TGCAGTGCTAGAGCCCCAGCGGGAGACGGTGAGCAGTTCTTC. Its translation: CSARAPAGDGEQFF.

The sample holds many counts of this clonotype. CDR3 sequence reads: CASKSGEGRSYEQYF. For the CDR3, the DNA is TGTGCCAGCAAATCTGGGGAAGGACGATCCTACGAGCAGTACTTC. J is TRBJ2-7 and V is TRBV12-3 or TRBV12-4; D remains ambiguous. V lost 7 bases and J lost 1, with 17 bases in between. The CDR3 length is 15 residues.

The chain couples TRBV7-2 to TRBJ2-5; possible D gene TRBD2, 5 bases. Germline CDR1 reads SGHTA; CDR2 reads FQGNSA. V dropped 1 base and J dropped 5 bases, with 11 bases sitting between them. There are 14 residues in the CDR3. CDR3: CASSLGGKVETQYF. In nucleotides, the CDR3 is TGTGCCAGCAGCTTAGGAGGGAAAGTGGAGACCCAGTACTTC.

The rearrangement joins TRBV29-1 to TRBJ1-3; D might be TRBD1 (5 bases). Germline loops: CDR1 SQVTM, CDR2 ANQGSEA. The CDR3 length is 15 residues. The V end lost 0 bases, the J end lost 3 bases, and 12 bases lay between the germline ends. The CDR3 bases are TGCAGCGTTGAAGATGTGGCAGGGTATGGAAACACCATATATTTT. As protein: CSVEDVAGYGNTIYF.

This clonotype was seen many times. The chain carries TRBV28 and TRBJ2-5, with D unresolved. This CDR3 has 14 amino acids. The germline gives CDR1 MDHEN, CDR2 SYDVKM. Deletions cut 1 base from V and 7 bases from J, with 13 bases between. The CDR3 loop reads CASSLSFGVATQYF. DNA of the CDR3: TGTGCCAGCAGTTTATCATTTGGCGTCGCGACCCAGTACTTC. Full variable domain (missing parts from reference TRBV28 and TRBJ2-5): DVKVTQSSRYLVKRTGEKVFLECVQDMDHENMFWYRQDPGLGLRLIYFSYDVKMKEKGDIPEGYSVSREKKERFSLILESASTNQTSMYLCASSLSFGVATQYFGPGTRLLVL.

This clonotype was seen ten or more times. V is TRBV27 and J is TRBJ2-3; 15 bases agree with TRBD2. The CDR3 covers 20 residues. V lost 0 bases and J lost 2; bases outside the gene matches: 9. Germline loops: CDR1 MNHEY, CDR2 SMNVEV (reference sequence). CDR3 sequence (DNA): TGTGCCAGCAGTTTATCTATCGGACTAGCGGGAGGGCGCTACACAGATACGCAGTATTTT. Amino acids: CASSLSIGLAGGRYTDTQYF.

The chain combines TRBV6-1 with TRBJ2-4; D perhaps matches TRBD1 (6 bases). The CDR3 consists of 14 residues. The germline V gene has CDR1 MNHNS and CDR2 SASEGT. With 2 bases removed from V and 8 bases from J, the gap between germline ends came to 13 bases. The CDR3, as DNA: TGTGCCAGCAGTGAAACAGGGTTGTGGGACATTCAGTACTTC. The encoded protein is CASSETGLWDIQYF.

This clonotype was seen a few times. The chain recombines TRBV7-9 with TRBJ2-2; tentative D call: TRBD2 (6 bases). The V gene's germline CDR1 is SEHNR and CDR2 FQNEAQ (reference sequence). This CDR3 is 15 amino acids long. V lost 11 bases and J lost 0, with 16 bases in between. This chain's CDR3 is CAGGGGATNTGELFF. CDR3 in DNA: TGTGCCGGAGGAGGAGGGGCTACGAACACCGGGGAGCTGTTTTTT.